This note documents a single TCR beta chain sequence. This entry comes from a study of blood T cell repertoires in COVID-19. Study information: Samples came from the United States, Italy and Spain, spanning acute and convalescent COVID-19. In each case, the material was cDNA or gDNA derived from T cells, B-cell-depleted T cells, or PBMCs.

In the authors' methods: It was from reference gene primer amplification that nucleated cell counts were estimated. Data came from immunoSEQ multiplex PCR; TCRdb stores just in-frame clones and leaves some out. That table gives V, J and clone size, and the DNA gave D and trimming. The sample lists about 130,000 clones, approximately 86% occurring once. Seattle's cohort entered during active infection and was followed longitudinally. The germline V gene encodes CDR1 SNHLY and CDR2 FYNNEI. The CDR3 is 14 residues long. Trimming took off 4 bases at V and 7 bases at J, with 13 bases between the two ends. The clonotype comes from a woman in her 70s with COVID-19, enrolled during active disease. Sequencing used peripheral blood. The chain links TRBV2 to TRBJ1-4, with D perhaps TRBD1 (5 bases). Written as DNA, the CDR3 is TGTGCCAGCAGTGTGGGCAGGGTCCCTGAAAAACTGTTTTTT. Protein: CASSVGRVPEKLFF.